This entry features one T cell receptor (beta chain) sequence. Its target is unknown. These data belong to a study of CD8+CD57+ T cells in acquired aplastic anemia. Study-wide points: Statistical testing detected no significant gap in CD8+ Simpson's diversity between patients and controls. Comparison of patients with controls identified around 28 shared CD8+ CDR3 sequences.

Profiles of TCR beta VDJ and CDR3 were generated from a genomic DNA template. TCRdb reanalysed the reads using MiXCR and keeps one entry per CDR3 protein. The sample includes under 200,000 distinct CDR3 sequences, 63% of them seen just once. Germline CDR1 is LGHDT and CDR2 is YNNKEL (reference sequence). The CDR3 is 11 residues long. The ends were cut back, 8 bases at V and 7 bases at J, with 8 bases in the middle. Input material: sorted CD4+, CD8+, or CD8+CD57+ T cells (not recorded which) from PBMCs. The chain uses TRBV3-1 and TRBJ2-2, with D possibly matching TRBD2 (6 bases). This receptor was obtained from a human donor in good health. The CDR3 loop reads CASWGGGELFF. DNA of the CDR3: TGTGCCAGCTGGGGAGGCGGGGAGCTGTTTTTT.